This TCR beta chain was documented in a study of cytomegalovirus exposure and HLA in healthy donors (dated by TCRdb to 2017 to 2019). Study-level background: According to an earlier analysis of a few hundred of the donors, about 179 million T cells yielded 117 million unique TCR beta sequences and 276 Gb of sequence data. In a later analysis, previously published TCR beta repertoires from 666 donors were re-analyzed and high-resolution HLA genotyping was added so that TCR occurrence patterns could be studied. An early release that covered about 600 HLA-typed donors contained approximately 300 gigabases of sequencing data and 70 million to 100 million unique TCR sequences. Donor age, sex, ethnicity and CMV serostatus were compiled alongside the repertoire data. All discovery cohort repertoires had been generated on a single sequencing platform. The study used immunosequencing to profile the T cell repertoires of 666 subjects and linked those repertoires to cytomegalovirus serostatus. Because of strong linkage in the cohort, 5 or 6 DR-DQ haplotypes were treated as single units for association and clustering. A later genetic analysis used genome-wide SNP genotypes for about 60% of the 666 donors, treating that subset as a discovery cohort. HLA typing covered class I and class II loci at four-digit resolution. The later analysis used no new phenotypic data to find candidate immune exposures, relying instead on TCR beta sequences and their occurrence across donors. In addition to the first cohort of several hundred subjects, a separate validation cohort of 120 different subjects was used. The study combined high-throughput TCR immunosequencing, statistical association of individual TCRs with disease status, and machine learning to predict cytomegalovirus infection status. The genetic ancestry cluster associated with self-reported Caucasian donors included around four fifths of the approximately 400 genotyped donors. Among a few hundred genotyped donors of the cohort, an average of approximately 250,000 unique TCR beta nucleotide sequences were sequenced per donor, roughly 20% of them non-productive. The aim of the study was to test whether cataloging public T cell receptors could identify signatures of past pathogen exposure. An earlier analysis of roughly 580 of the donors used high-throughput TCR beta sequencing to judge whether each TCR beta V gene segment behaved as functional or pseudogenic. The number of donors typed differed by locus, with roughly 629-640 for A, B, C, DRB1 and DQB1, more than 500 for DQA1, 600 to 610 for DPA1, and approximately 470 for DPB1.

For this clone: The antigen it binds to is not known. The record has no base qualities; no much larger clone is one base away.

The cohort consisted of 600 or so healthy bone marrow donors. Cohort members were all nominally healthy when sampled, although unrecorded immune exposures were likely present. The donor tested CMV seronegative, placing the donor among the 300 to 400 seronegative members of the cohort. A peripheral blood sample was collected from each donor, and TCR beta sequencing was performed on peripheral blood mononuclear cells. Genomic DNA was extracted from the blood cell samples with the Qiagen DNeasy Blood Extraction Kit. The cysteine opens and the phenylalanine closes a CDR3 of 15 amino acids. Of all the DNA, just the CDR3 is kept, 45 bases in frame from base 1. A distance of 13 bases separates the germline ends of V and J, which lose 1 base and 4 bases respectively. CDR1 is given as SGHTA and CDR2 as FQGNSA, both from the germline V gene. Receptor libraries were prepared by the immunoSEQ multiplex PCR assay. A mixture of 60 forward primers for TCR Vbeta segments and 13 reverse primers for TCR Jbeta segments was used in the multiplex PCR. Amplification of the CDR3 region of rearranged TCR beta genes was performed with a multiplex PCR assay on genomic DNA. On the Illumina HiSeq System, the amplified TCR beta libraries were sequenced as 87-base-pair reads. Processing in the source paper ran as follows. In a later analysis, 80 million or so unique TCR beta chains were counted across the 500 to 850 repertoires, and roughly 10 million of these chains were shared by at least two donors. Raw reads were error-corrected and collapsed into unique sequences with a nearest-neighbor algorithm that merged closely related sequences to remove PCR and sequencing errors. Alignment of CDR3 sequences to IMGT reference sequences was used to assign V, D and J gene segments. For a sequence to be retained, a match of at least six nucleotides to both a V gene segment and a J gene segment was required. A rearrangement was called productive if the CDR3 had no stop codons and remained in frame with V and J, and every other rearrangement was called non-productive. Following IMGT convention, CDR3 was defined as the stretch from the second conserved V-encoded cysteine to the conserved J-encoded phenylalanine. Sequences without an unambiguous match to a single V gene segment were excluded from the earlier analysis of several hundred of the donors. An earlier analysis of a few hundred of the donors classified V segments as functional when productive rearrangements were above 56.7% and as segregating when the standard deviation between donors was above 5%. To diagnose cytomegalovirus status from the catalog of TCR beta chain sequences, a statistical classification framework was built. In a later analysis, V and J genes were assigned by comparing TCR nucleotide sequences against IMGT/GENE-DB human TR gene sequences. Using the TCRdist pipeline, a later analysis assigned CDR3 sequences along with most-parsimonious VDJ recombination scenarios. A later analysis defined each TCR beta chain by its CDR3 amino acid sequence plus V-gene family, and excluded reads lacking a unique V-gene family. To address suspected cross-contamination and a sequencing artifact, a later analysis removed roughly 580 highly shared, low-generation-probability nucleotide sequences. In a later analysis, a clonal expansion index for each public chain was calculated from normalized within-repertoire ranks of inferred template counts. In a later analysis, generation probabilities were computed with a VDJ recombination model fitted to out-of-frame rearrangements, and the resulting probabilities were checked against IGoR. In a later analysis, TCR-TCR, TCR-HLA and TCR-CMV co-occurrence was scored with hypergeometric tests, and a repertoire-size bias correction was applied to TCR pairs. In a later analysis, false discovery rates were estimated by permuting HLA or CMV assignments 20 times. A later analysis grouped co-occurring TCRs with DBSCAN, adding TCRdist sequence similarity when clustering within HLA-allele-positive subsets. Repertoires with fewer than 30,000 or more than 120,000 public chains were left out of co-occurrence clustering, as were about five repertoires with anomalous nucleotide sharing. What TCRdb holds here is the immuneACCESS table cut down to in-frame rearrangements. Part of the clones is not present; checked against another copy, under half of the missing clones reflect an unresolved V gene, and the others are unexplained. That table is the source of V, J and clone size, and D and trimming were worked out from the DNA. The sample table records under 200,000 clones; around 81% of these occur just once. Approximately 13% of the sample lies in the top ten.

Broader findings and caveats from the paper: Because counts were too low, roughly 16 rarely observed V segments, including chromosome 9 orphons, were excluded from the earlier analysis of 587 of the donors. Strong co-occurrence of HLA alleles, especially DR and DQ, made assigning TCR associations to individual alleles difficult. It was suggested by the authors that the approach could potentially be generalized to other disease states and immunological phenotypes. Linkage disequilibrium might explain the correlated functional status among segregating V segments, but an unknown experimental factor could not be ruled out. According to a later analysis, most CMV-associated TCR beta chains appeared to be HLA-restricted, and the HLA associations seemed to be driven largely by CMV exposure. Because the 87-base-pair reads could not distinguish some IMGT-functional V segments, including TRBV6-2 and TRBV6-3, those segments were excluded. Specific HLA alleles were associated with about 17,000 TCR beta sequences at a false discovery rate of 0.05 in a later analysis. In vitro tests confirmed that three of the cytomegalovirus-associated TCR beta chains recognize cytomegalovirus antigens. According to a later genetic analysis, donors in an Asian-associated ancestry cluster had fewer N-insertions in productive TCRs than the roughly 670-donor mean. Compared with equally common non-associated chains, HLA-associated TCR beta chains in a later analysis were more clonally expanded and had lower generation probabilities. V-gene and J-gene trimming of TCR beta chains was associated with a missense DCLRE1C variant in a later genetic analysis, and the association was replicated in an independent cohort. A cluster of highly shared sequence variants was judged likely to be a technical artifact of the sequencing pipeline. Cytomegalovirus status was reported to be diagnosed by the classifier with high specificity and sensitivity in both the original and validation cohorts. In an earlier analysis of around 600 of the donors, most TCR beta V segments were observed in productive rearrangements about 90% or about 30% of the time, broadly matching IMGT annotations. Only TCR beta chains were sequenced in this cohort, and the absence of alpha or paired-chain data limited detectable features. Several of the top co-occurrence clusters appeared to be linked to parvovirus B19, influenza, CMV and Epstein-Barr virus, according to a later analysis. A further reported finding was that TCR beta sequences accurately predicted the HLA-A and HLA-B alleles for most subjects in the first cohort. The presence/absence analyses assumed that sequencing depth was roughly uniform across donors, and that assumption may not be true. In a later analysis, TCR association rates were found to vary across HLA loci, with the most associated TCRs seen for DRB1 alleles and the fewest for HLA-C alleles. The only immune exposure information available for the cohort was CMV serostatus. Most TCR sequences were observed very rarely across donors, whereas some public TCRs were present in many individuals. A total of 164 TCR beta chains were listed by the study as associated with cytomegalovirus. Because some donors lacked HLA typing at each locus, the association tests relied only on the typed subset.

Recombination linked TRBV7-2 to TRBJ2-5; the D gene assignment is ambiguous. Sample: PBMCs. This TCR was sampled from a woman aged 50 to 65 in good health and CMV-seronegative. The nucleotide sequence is TGTGCCAGCAGCTTAGGGTTGACTTTAGGAGAGACCCAGTACTTC. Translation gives CASSLGLTLGETQYF.